The entry below gives a single T cell receptor (beta chain) sequence along with its context. Its antigen is unknown. The entry originates in a study of CD8+ T cells in alopecia areata. About the research overall: The drug, oral tofacitinib, was given to treated patients at 5 to 10 mg twice daily. Affected scalp percentage set treated patients' severity scores.

As to treatment: oral pan-JAK inhibitor, 5-10 mg twice daily. Per germline, CDR1 SEHNR and CDR2 FQNEAQ (reference sequence). After removal of 7 bases from V and 5 bases from J, the junction contained 7 bases not matched to a gene. This CDR3 has 13 residues. Sequencing relied on a cDNA template that was reverse transcribed from extracted RNA. Method: immunoSEQ multiplex PCR; TCRdb's copy keeps in-frame clones and lacks some. This table holds some 110,000 clones, roughly three fifths found once. Study-wide findings and caveats: Higher clonality than in normal scalp was seen in lesional scalp, especially alopecia totalis/universalis.

The input for sequencing was CD8+ T cells sorted from blood, taken at week 24, from a patient treated with tofacitinib. The chain recombines TRBV7-9 with TRBJ1-1, with 7 bases aligning to TRBD1. This TCR was sampled from a human donor with alopecia areata. The CDR3 reads CASIWDRGTEAFF. CDR3 in DNA: TGTGCCAGCATATGGGACAGAGGGACTGAAGCTTTCTTT.